This T cell receptor beta chain derives from a study of PD-1 blockade in classical Hodgkin lymphoma. Study results and caveats: Relapsed/refractory patients reportedly had the lowest baseline TCR diversity, below newly diagnosed patients, who were below healthy donors.

A note on this clone: The antigen is not known.

Measured with immunoSEQ multiplex PCR; TCRdb has only the in-frame clones, and not every one. The sample yields about 1,600 clones, around two thirds seen once. Exposure to brentuximab vedotin varied, and each patient had relapsed following autologous stem cell transplantation. Magnetic depletion of non-target cells from thawed PBMCs yielded purified CD8+ T cells. The patients, who had relapsed/refractory classical Hodgkin lymphoma, achieved best responses of complete response, partial response or progressive disease. The material was CD8+ T cells from blood, obtained at baseline. The sequence was collected from a human donor with classical Hodgkin lymphoma.

The CDR3, as DNA: TGTGCCAGCAGTCTTACCCCCTCCCTTTTAAGGGCCTCTCAAAGCGAGCAGTACTTC. Translating gives CASSLTPSLLRASQSEQYF. The V gene is TRBV28, the J gene TRBJ2-7, with unresolved D. The CDR3 totals 19 residues. The germline gives CDR1 MDHEN, CDR2 SYDVKM. Trimming pared 5 bases from V and 6 bases from J, leaving 32 bases between.